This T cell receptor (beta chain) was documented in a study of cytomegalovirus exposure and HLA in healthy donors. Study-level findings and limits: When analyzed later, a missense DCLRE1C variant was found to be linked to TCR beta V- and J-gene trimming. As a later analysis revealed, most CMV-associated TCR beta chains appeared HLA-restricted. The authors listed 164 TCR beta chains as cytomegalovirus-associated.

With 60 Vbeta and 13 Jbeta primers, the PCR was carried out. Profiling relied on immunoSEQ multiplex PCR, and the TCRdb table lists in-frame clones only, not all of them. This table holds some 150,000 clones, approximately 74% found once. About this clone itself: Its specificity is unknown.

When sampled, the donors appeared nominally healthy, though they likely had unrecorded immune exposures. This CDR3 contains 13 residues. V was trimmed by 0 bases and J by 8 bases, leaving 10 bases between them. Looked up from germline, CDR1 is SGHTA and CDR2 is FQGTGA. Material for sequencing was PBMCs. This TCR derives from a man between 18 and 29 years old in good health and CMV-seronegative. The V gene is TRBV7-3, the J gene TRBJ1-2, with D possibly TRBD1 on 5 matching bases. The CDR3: CASSLTPQGGYTF. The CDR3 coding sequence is TGTGCCAGCAGCTTAACTCCGCAGGGCGGCTACACCTTC.